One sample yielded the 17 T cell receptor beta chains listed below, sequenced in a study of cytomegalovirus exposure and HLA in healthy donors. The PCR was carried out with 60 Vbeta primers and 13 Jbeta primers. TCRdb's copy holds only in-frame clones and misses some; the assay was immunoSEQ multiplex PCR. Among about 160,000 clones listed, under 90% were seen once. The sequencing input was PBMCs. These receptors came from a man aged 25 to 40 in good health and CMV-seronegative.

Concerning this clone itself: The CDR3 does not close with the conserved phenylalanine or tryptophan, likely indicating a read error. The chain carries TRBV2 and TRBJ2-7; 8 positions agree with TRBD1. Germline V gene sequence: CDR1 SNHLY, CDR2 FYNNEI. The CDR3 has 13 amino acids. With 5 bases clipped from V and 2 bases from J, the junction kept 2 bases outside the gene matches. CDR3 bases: TGTGCCAGCAGTTGGACAGGGCCCTACGAGCAGTACCTC. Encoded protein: CASSWTGPYEQYL.

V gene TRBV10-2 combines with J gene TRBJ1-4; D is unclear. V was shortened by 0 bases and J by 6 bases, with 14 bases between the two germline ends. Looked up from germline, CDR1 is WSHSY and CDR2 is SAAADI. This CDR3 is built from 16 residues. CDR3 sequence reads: CASSESTGGGDEKLFF. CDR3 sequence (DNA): TGCGCCAGCAGTGAGTCGACGGGAGGCGGTGATGAAAAACTGTTTTTT.

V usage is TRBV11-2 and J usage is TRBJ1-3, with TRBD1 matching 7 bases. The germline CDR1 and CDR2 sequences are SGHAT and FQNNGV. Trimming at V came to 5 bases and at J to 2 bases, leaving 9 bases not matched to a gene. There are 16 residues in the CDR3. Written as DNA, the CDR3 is TGTGCCAGCAGCCTGACCCCCGGGACAGCTGGAAACACCATATATTTT. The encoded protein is CASSLTPGTAGNTIYF.

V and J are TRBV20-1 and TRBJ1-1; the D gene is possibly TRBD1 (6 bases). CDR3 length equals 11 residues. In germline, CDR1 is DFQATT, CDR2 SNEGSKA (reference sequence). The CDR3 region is CGRGLATEAFF. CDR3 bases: TGCGGAAGGGGGTTGGCCACTGAAGCTTTCTTT.

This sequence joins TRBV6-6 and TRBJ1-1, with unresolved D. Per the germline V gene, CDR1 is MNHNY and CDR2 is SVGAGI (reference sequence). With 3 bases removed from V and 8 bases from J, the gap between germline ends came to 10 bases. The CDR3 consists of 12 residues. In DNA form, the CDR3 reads TGTGCCAGCAGTTATCCGGGTCAAGAAGCTTTCTTT. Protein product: CASSYPGQEAFF.

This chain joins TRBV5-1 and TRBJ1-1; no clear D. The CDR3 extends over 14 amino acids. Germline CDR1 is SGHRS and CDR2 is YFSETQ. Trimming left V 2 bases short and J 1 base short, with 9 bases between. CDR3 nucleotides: TGCGCCAGCAGCTTTGGCCCACCGAACACTGAAGCTTTCTTT. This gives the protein CASSFGPPNTEAFF. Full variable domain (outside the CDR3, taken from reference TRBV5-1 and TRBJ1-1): KAGVTQTPRYLIKTRGQQVTLSCSPISGHRSVSWYQQTPGQGLQFLFEYFSETQRNKGNFPGRFSGRQFSNSRSEMNVSTLELGDSALYLCASSFGPPNTEAFFGQGTRLTVV.

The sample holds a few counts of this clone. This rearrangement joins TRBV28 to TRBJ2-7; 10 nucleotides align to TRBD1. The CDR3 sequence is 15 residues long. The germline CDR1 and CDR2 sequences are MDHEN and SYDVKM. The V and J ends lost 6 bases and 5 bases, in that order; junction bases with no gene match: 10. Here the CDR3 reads CASRPSGQGSHEQYF. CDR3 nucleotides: TGTGCCAGCAGACCGTCGGGACAGGGGTCCCACGAGCAGTACTTC.

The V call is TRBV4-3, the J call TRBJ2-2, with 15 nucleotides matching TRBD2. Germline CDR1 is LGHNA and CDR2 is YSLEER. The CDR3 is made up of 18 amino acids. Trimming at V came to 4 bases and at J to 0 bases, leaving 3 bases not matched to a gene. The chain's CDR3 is CASSLGLAGGSNTGELFF. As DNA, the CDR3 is TGCGCCAGCAGCCTTGGACTAGCGGGGGGGTCGAACACCGGGGAGCTGTTTTTT.

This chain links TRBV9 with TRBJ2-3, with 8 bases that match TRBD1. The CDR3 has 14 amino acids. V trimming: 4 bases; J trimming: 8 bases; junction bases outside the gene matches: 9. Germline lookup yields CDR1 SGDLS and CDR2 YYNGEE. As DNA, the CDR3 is TGTGCCAGCAGCCCTCGGACAGGGCAAGGTACGCAGTATTTT. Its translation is CASSPRTGQGTQYF.

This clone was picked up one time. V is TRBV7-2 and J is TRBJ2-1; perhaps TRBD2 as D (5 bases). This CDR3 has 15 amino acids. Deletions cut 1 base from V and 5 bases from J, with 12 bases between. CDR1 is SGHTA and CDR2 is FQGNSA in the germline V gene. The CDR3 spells CASSLVARRDNEQFF. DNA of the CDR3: TGTGCCAGCAGCTTAGTGGCCAGGCGGGACAATGAGCAGTTCTTC.

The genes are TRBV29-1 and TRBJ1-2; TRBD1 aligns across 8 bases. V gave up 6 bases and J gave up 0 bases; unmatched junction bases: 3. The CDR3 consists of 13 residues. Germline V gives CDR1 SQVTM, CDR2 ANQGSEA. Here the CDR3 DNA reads TGCAGCGTGCACAGGGGGACTAACTATGGCTACACCTTC. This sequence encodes CSVHRGTNYGYTF.

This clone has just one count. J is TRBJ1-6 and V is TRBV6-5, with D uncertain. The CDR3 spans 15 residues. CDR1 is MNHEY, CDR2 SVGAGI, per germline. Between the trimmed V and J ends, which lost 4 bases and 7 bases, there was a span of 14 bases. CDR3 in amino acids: CASSWAGPLNSPLHF. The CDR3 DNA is TGTGCCAGCAGTTGGGCAGGCCCCTTAAATTCACCCCTCCACTTT.

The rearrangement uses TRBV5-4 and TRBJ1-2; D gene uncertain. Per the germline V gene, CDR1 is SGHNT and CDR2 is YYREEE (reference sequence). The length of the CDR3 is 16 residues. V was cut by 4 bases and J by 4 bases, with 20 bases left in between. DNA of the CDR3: TGTGCCAGCAGCCACCAGATGCGGGGTGAGACCTATGGCTACACCTTC. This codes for CASSHQMRGETYGYTF.

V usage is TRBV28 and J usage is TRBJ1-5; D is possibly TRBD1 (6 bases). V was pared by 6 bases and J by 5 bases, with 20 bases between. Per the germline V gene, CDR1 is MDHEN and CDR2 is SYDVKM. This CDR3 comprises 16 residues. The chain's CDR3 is CASRSDREVWDQPQHF. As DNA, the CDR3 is TGTGCCAGCAGATCGGACAGAGAGGTGTGGGATCAGCCCCAGCATTTT.

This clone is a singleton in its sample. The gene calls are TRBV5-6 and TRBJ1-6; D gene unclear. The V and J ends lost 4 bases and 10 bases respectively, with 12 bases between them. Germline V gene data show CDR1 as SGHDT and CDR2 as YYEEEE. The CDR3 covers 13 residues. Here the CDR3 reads CASSLDMSSPLHF. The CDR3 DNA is TGTGCCAGCAGCCTGGATATGAGCTCACCCCTCCACTTT. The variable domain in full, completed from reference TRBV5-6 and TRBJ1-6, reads DAGVTQSPTHLIKTRGQQVTLRCSPKSGHDTVSWYQQALGQGPQFIFQYYEEEERQRGNFPDRFSGHQFPNYSSELNVNALLLGDSALYLCASSLDMSSPLHFGNGTRLTVT.

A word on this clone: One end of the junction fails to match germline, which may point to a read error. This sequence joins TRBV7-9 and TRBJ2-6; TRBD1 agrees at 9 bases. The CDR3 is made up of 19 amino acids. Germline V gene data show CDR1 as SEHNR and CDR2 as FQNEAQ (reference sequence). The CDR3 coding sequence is TGTTCCAGCAGCACTCCAGAGGGGACAGGGATTTCTGGGGCCAACGTCCTGACTTTC. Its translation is CSSSTPEGTGISGANVLTF.

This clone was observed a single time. CDR3 coding DNA: TGTGCCAGCAGGATACCAGCGGGATCTTTAGAGCAGTTCTTC. Translated: CASRIPAGSLEQFF. The rearrangement uses TRBV2 and TRBJ2-1, with 7 nucleotides matching TRBD2. The ends lost 6 bases at V and 10 bases at J; junction bases unmatched: 12. CDR1 and CDR2 (germline): SNHLY, FYNNEI. The CDR3 contains 14 residues.